The T cell receptor (beta chain) under discussion was sequenced for a study of early T cells in non-severe SARS-CoV-2 infection. Study-wide context: Sequencing input comprised bulk RNA from unsorted whole blood; chain pairing was not available.

Study-level results: VDJdb-based matching was biased toward anti-spike CD8 responses and missed private and CD4 specificities.

Unique molecular identifiers tagged individual cDNA molecules. MiXCR was run by TCRdb on the 5' RACE reads, yielding one entry per CDR3 protein. The sample has approximately 65,000 distinct CDR3 sequences; 9.5% to 13% are singletons. The CDR3 consists of 19 residues. Germline V CDR1 and CDR2: SGHVS, FQNEAQ. This clonotype was counted only a few times. The target antigen is unknown. One junction end does not reproduce the germline sequence, and a read error may be involved. V usage is TRBV7-8 and J usage is TRBJ2-2; 14 bases agree with TRBD2. This receptor was obtained from an adult who was a healthcare worker with PCR-confirmed SARS-CoV-2 infection or an uninfected control (not recorded which). Sequenced: whole blood. CDR3 sequence: CASSPRLAGGNLGTGEPFF. CDR3 bases: TGTGCCAGCAGCCCAAGACTAGCGGGAGGGAACCTTGGCACCGGGGAGCCGTTTTTT.